This T cell receptor beta chain was documented in a study of type 1 and type 2 diabetes patients. About the research overall: Donors were type 1 diabetes, type 2 diabetes, or nondiabetic controls. Overall study findings and caveats: Some T1D-only expanded clones might appear in more T2D or control samples. Type 2 diabetes and control samples shared highly correlated V and J usage, averaging roughly 0.97.

No donor had another autoimmune disease or recent infection within four weeks. This clonotype was observed a few times. What it binds is unknown. PCR was run on genomic DNA. The TCR beta CDR3 region was amplified using 30 forward and 13 reverse primers. TCRdb reanalysed the multiplex PCR reads using MiXCR and keeps one entry per CDR3 protein. The profile shows about 270,000 distinct CDR3 sequences, around 47% of them singletons. The CDR3 has 15 residues. CDR1 and CDR2 from the germline V gene are SGHTA and FQGTGA. Trimming removed 5 bases at V and 2 bases at J, with 14 bases between. V gene TRBV7-3 combines with J gene TRBJ2-3; no firm D call. The source of this sequence is a man aged 18 to 29 with type 2 diabetes. Sequencing was done on a sample of peripheral blood mononuclear cells (PBMCs). The CDR3 region is CASSEDGLDTDTQYF. The CDR3 DNA reads TGTGCCAGCAGCGAGGACGGTCTTGACACAGATACGCAGTATTTT.